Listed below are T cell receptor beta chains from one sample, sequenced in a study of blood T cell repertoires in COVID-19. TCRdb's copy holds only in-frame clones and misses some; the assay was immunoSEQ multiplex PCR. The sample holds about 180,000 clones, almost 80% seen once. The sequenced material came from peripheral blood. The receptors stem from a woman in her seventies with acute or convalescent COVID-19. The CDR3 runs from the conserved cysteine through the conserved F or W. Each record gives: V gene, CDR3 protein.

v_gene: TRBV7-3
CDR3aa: CASSLMGGGPPRDEQFF

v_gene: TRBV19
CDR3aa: CASSISGSQAPGFYEQYF

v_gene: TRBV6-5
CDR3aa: CASSRLATITDTQYF

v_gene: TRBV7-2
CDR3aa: CASSLESGYQETQYF

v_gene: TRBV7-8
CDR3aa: CASSLLGLGSPEQYF

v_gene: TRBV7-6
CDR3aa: CASSMGAGTGADEQYF

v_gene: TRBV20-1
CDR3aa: CSASKRGRAKETQYF

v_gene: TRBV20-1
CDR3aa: CSASRGQGRFTDTQYF

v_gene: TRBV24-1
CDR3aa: CATSDPRQGNDGYTF

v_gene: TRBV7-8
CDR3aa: CASSLTSGDYNEQFF